The text below deals with one TCR beta chain. The target antigen is unknown. This sample was taken from a study of shared clonotypes between healthy human individuals. Points from the study as a whole: Larger richness was generally estimated for naive than memory subsets.

The CDR3 totals 13 residues. V shed 5 bases, J shed 8 bases, and the junction held 4 bases outside the gene matches. Germline V gene sequence: CDR1 WNHNN, CDR2 SYGVQD (reference sequence). TCRdb's table, derived via immunoSEQ multiplex PCR, lists solely in-frame clones and lacks some. The repertoire holds 2 million or so clones, with over 85% as singletons. CD45RO-negative, CCR7-selected cells formed the naive CD8 fraction, which excluded terminally differentiated effector memory CD45RA+ cells. The sequence was obtained from a man aged 18 to 30 in good health. Sequenced: naive CD8+ T cells sorted from blood. The V gene is TRBV10-1, the J gene TRBJ2-1, with TRBD1 matching 9 bases. CDR3 sequence: CASSPGQGYEQFF. In DNA form, the CDR3 reads TGCGCCAGCAGTCCGGGACAGGGCTATGAGCAGTTCTTC.